One and the same sample provided the 17 T cell receptor beta chains below, sequenced in a study of T cells in Graves' hyperthyroidism and ophthalmopathy (dated by TCRdb to the late 2010s). Libraries were built with multiplex PCR. TCRdb records Illumina HiSeq 2000 as the sequencer. The TCR beta CDR3 regions were amplified from RNA transcripts. A first-round RT-PCR of the TCR CDR3 used the HTBI primer set with the Qiagen OneStep RT-PCR kit. The raw public data were reprocessed by TCRdb itself: fastp quality trimming at Q25, MiXCR clonotype calling, in-frame beta chains only. Every CDR3 protein is listed once, alongside the most common genes and DNA of its rows. Here the sample has about 380,000 distinct CDR3 sequences; approximately 15% occur a single time. 9.5% to 11% of the sample is in the top ten clones. The specimen sequenced was blood. These TCRs come from a woman aged 60 to 75 with Graves' hyperthyroidism.

This clonotype has ten or more counts. The V and J genes are TRBV7-9 and TRBJ1-2; tentatively, D is TRBD1 (6 bases). The V and J ends lost 5 bases and 2 bases respectively, with 12 bases between them. CDR1 is SEHNR and CDR2 is FQNEAQ in the germline V gene (reference sequence). This CDR3 is built from 14 residues. CDR3 in amino acids: CASSTGQLNYGYTF. CDR3 nucleotides: TGTGCCAGCAGCACTGGACAGTTAAACTATGGCTACACCTTC.

The chain uses TRBV6-1 and TRBJ2-1; 8 positions match TRBD2. The CDR3 has 14 amino acids. Losses at the gene ends were 5 bases for V and 5 bases for J; bases not matched to a gene: 5. The germline gives CDR1 MNHNS, CDR2 SASEGT. The CDR3, as DNA: TGTGCCAGCAGTTTCGACGGGAGGGACAATGAGCAGTTCTTC. Its translation is CASSFDGRDNEQFF.

The chain has TRBV18 and TRBJ2-5; 12 bases agree with TRBD2. Germline V CDR1 and CDR2: KGHSH, LQKENI. This CDR3 contains 16 residues. The J segment lost 5 bases and the V segment lost 3 bases, leaving 7 bases of the junction unmatched. CDR3 sequence reads: CASSPLAGGRQETQYF. DNA for the CDR3: TGTGCCAGCTCACCCCTAGCGGGAGGGCGTCAGGAGACCCAGTACTTC.

This clonotype has a count of ten or more. The chain uses TRBV12-3 or TRBV12-4 and TRBJ2-3, with 7 bases that match TRBD2. The CDR3 is 16 residues long. V shed 1 base, J shed 2 bases, and the junction held 6 bases outside the gene matches. The CDR3: CASSLGSSGLTDTQYF. CDR3 sequence (DNA): TGTGCCAGCAGTTTAGGGTCTAGCGGCCTCACAGATACGCAGTATTTT.

The sample holds a few counts of this clonotype. The DNA for the CDR3 is TGTGCCAGCAGTGAAGGCAGTGCTCTTTTTACCTACGAGCAGTACTTC. Translated: CASSEGSALFTYEQYF. This sequence joins TRBV6-1 and TRBJ2-7, with unresolved D. The V and J ends lost 1 base and 2 bases respectively, with 15 bases between them. The CDR3 is 16 amino acids. Per the germline V gene, CDR1 is MNHNS and CDR2 is SASEGT.

A few counts support this clonotype. This rearrangement joins TRBV5-1 to TRBJ2-2, with 7 nucleotides matching TRBD2. The ends lost 5 bases at V and 2 bases at J; junction bases unmatched: 6. Germline V CDR1 and CDR2: SGHRS, YFSETQ. The CDR3 is made up of 15 amino acids. The CDR3 sequence: CASSEREVNTGELFF. The CDR3 DNA is TGCGCCAGCAGTGAACGGGAGGTAAACACCGGGGAGCTGTTTTTT.

The rearrangement uses TRBV5-1 and TRBJ2-6; no clear D. CDR1 and CDR2 from the germline V gene are SGHRS and YFSETQ. The CDR3 has 15 amino acids. Trimming stripped 6 bases from V and 0 bases from J, with 10 bases between. This CDR3 is CASTLTPSGANVLTF. For the CDR3, the DNA is TGCGCCAGCACACTTACCCCCTCTGGGGCCAACGTCCTGACTTTC.

This clonotype has at least ten counts. The V gene is TRBV24-1, the J gene TRBJ2-5; D is uncertain. CDR1 is KGHDR and CDR2 is SFDVKD in the germline V gene. Trimming pared 7 bases from V and 2 bases from J, leaving 4 bases between. The CDR3 covers 11 residues. Here the CDR3 DNA reads TGTGCCACCAGCTATCAAGAGACCCAGTACTTC. Translation gives CATSYQETQYF.

Details on this clonotype: Since a much larger clone is just one base distant, this may be a read error. The chain couples TRBV18 to TRBJ2-5, with D possibly matching TRBD1 (5 bases). The CDR3 extends over 14 amino acids. Between the trimmed V and J ends, which lost 6 bases and 3 bases, there was a span of 14 bases. Germline V lookup: CDR1 KGHSH, CDR2 LQKENI. The CDR3 DNA is TGTGCCAGCTCTCCGAGACAGAAAGAAGAGACCCAGTACTTC. Its protein product is CASSPRQKEETQYF.

This clonotype occurred many times. This chain links TRBV6-1 with TRBJ1-4; the D gene is possibly TRBD1 (6 bases). Germline V lookup: CDR1 MNHNS, CDR2 SASEGT. Trimming took off 8 bases at V and 8 bases at J, with 15 bases between the two ends. CDR3 length: 13 amino acids. The CDR3 reads CASEQGFGEKLFF. Written as DNA, the CDR3 is TGTGCCAGCGAACAGGGATTTGGCGAAAAACTGTTTTTT.

In its sample, this clonotype was seen a few times. Written as DNA, the CDR3 is TGTGCCAGCAGTTACCTTCCAGGAACGAACACCGGGGAGCTGTTTTTT. Amino acid sequence: CASSYLPGTNTGELFF. This sequence joins TRBV6-6 and TRBJ2-2; D not resolved. Germline values: CDR1 MNHNY, CDR2 SVGAGI (reference sequence). V lost 2 bases to trimming and J lost 0 bases, with 10 bases between them. The CDR3 has 16 residues.

This chain joins TRBV3-1 and TRBJ1-5, with D hard to call. The CDR3 loop spans 15 amino acids. From germline, CDR1 is LGHDT and CDR2 YNNKEL (reference sequence). Trimming pared 4 bases from V and 4 bases from J, leaving 14 bases between. The CDR3, as DNA: TGTGCCAGCAGCCGGCGGATAGGGAGGAATCAGCCCCAGCATTTT. Translation: CASSRRIGRNQPQHF.

This clonotype has just a few counts. The genes are TRBV6-1 and TRBJ1-5; TRBD1 agrees at 8 bases. CDR1 MNHNS and CDR2 SASEGT come from the germline V gene. The V gene end was trimmed by 3 bases and the J gene end by 5 bases; junction bases not matched to a gene: 0. This CDR3 is 13 amino acids long. CDR3 loop: CASSDRGHQPQHF. As DNA, the CDR3 is TGTGCCAGCAGTGACAGGGGGCATCAGCCCCAGCATTTT.

There are many counts of this clonotype. The chain joins TRBV5-6 to TRBJ1-4; TRBD1 matches at 8 bases. This CDR3 comprises 17 residues. Germline CDR1 is SGHDT and CDR2 is YYEEEE. The V gene end was trimmed by 5 bases and the J gene end by 1 base; junction bases not matched to a gene: 10. The CDR3 nucleotides are TGTGCCAGCAGTAATGACAGGGGAGTGGGAACTAATGAAAAACTGTTTTTT. Protein product: CASSNDRGVGTNEKLFF.

In this sample, this clonotype turned up a few times. The V call is TRBV19, the J call TRBJ2-1; D is unresolved. Trimming stripped 2 bases from V and 0 bases from J, with 8 bases between. This CDR3 spans 15 amino acids. In germline, CDR1 is LNHDA, CDR2 SQIVND (reference sequence). CDR3 sequence: CASSIQVNSYNEQFF. The CDR3 region has the DNA TGTGCCAGTAGTATACAGGTTAACTCCTACAATGAGCAGTTCTTC.

This clonotype was counted many times. The V and J genes are TRBV2 and TRBJ1-1; D remains ambiguous. The CDR3 is 16 amino acids. Per the germline V gene, CDR1 is SNHLY and CDR2 is FYNNEI. V lost 2 bases and J 1 base, leaving 14 bases between the germline ends. The chain's CDR3 is CASSERAAAKNTEAFF. The CDR3 bases are TGTGCCAGCAGTGAAAGGGCAGCCGCTAAGAACACTGAAGCTTTCTTT.

This clonotype was seen repeatedly, ten times or more. The V and J genes are TRBV12-3 or TRBV12-4 and TRBJ2-5, with D maybe TRBD1 (8 bases). With 6 bases removed from V and 4 bases from J, the gap between germline ends came to 18 bases. The CDR3 is 15 residues long. The CDR3 is CASSQGAGAGETQYF. The CDR3 DNA sequence: TGTGCCAGCAGCCAGGGGGCGGGAGCGGGAGAGACCCAGTACTTC.